The present T cell receptor (beta chain) was sequenced within a study of blood T cell repertoires in COVID-19. Study at large: Collection of acute and convalescent COVID-19 samples took place in the United States, Italy and Spain. PBMCs, B-cell-depleted T cells, or T cells provided the cDNA or gDNA that made up the material.

The CDR3 consists of 18 residues. V trimming: 0 bases; J trimming: 6 bases; junction bases outside the gene matches: 15. Germline loops: CDR1 SGHTA, CDR2 FQGNSA. How the authors handled the data: Reference gene primer amplification gave estimated nucleated cell counts. Produced via immunoSEQ multiplex PCR; TCRdb's table is partial and in-frame only. V, J and clone size derive from that table, while D and trimming were established from the DNA sequence. The sample contains about 160,000 clones, around 85% of which appear only once. Sample: peripheral blood. The receptor was isolated from a human donor with acute or convalescent COVID-19. The donor label of this sample is uncertain. The rearrangement uses TRBV7-2 and TRBJ2-3; 7 nucleotides line up with TRBD2. The CDR3 reads CASSLASVAGGLMDTQYF. As DNA, the CDR3 is TGTGCCAGCAGCTTAGCGTCGGTAGCGGGTGGGCTTATGGATACGCAGTATTTT.